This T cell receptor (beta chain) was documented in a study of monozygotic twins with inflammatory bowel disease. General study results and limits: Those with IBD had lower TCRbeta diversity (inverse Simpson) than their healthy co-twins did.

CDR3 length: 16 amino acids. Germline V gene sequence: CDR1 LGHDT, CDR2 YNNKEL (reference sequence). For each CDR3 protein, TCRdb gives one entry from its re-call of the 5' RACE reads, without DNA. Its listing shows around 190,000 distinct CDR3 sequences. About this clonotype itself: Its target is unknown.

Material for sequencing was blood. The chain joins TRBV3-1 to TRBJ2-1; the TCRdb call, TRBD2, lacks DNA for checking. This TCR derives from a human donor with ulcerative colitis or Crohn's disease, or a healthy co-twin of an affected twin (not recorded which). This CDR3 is CASSQLAGGPRGEQFF.